Presented here are 22 T cell receptor beta chains from one specimen sequenced in a study of blood T cell repertoires in COVID-19. The data were produced by immunoSEQ multiplex PCR, yet TCRdb's version contains in-frame clones alone and is incomplete. The sample lists more than 25,000 clones; over 75% were seen once. The sequenced material came from peripheral blood. All receptors derive from a man between 60 and 70 years old with active COVID-19.

J is TRBJ2-3 and V is TRBV28; maybe TRBD2 (6 bases). Trimming shortened V by 3 bases and J by 5 bases, and 15 bases separated the two germline ends. The CDR3 length is 15 residues. Germline values: CDR1 MDHEN, CDR2 SYDVKM. The CDR3 nucleotides are TGTGCCAGCAGTTTCGCCGGGACTGTTCGAGATACGCAGTATTTT. It codes for CASSFAGTVRDTQYF.

This chain joins TRBV7-9 and TRBJ2-7; a possible D gene is TRBD1 (5 bases). The CDR3 totals 14 residues. Looked up from germline, CDR1 is SEHNR and CDR2 is FQNEAQ (reference sequence). With 4 bases removed from V and 6 bases from J, the gap between germline ends came to 16 bases. In nucleotides, the CDR3 is TGTGCCAGCAGCTACGACAGTTCAAGCAGCGAGCAGTACGTC. Protein sequence: CASSYDSSSSEQYV.

J is TRBJ1-2 and V is TRBV20-1; 8 bases align to TRBD1. The CDR3 is 14 residues long. Trimming took 3 bases from V and 7 from J; bases not matched to a gene: 10. Per germline, CDR1 DFQATT and CDR2 SNEGSKA (reference sequence). Here the CDR3 reads CSASPGTGLFGYTF. DNA for the CDR3: TGCAGTGCTAGTCCCGGGACAGGTCTTTTTGGCTACACCTTC.

CDR3 amino acids: CSVAEGATSGELFF. The CDR3 DNA reads TGCAGCGTTGCAGAGGGGGCGACGAGCGGGGAGCTGTTTTTT. This chain uses TRBV29-1 with TRBJ2-2; TRBD1 matches at 7 bases. The V and J ends lost 4 bases and 7 bases, in that order; junction bases with no gene match: 9. The germline gives CDR1 SQVTM, CDR2 ANQGSEA. CDR3 size: 14 residues.

This chain connects TRBV10-2 to TRBJ1-3; D call uncertain. Trimming stripped 4 bases from V and 3 bases from J, with 13 bases between. Germline V CDR1 and CDR2: WSHSY, SAAADI. This CDR3 has 15 amino acids. This chain's CDR3 is CASSAPRGVGNTIYF. In DNA, the CDR3 is TGCGCCAGCAGTGCACCCCGCGGGGTTGGAAACACCATATATTTT.

The J gene is TRBJ1-5, the V gene TRBV24-1; perhaps TRBD1 as D (6 bases). Germline V gene sequence: CDR1 KGHDR, CDR2 SFDVKD. This CDR3 comprises 15 residues. The V end lost 7 bases, the J end lost 1 base, and 13 bases lay between the germline ends. As DNA, the CDR3 is TGTGCCACCAGCGAGGGGGGGTCCAGCAATCAGCCCCAGCATTTT. Amino acids: CATSEGGSSNQPQHF.

The rearrangement uses TRBV15 and TRBJ2-1; 9 positions match TRBD2. Unmatched junction bases numbered 6, after V lost 8 bases and J lost 13 bases. The germline gives CDR1 LNHNV, CDR2 YYDKDF (reference sequence). There are 11 residues in the CDR3. The CDR3: CATYGREGQFF. CDR3 DNA: TGTGCCACCTATGGGCGGGAGGGCCAGTTCTTC.

J is TRBJ2-1 and V is TRBV5-6; 10 nucleotides agree with TRBD2. In germline, CDR1 is SGHDT, CDR2 YYEEEE. CDR3 length equals 15 residues. V was pared by 3 bases and J by 9 bases, with 9 bases of the junction left unmatched. CDR3 region: CASSSPSGSFGEQFF. The CDR3 DNA follows: TGTGCCAGCAGCTCACCTAGCGGGAGTTTCGGTGAGCAGTTCTTC.

The chain carries TRBV15 and TRBJ1-2; tentatively, D is TRBD1 (6 bases). The germline V gene encodes CDR1 LNHNV and CDR2 YYDKDF (reference sequence). V was shortened by 5 bases and J by 5 bases, with 18 bases between the two germline ends. The CDR3 runs 15 residues. The CDR3 spells CATSDRRGARYGYTF. Here the CDR3 DNA reads TGTGCCACCAGCGATCGACGGGGGGCAAGGTATGGCTACACCTTC. The full variable domain, with the rest looked up from reference TRBV15 and TRBJ1-2, is DAMVIQNPRYQVTQFGKPVTLSCSQTLNHNVMYWYQQKSSQAPKLLFHYYDKDFNNEADTPDNFQSRRPNTSFCFLDIRSPGLGDTAMYLCATSDRRGARYGYTFGSGTRLTVV.

The chain recombines TRBV6-1 with TRBJ1-6; TRBD1 is a possible D gene (5 bases). CDR1 is MNHNS and CDR2 is SASEGT in the germline V gene. There are 16 residues in the CDR3. Trimming took off 4 bases at V and 0 bases at J, with 10 bases between the two ends. The CDR3: CASSVQVYSYNSPLHF. As DNA, the CDR3 is TGTGCCAGCAGTGTACAGGTCTACTCCTATAATTCACCCCTCCACTTT.

The chain is built from TRBV27 and TRBJ1-2; 10 bases line up with TRBD1. The CDR3 is 14 residues long. The trim removed 4 bases at V and 5 bases at J, leaving 4 bases unmatched. Germline lookup yields CDR1 MNHEY and CDR2 SMNVEV (reference sequence). The CDR3: CASSYQDRGYGYTF. CDR3 DNA: TGTGCCAGCAGTTACCAGGACAGGGGGTATGGCTACACCTTC.

The genes are TRBV5-1 and TRBJ2-3; 9 nucleotides agree with TRBD2. Germline V gives CDR1 SGHRS, CDR2 YFSETQ. CDR3 length equals 15 residues. J was trimmed by 1 base and V by 3 bases; bases with no gene match: 3. CDR3 nucleotide sequence: TGCGCCAGCAGCTGGCGGACTAGCGGCACAGATACGCAGTATTTT. Amino acid sequence: CASSWRTSGTDTQYF.

The chain couples TRBV3-1 (or the pseudogene TRBV3-2) to TRBJ2-2; TRBD1 aligns across 9 bases. Looked up from germline, CDR1 is LGHDT and CDR2 is YNNKEL (reference sequence). This CDR3 has 23 residues. V trimming: 1 base; J trimming: 1 base; junction bases outside the gene matches: 22. The CDR3: CASSQVRTGVFSGRSENTGELFF. Here the CDR3 DNA reads TGTGCCAGCAGCCAAGTTCGGACAGGGGTCTTCAGCGGGCGGAGTGAGAACACCGGGGAGCTGTTTTTT.

The CDR3: CASSLLGNHEQFF. The DNA of the CDR3 is TGTGCCAGCAGCTTACTAGGCAACCATGAGCAGTTCTTC. The V call is TRBV11-3, the J call TRBJ2-1; D unresolved. V dropped 2 bases and J dropped 8 bases, with 10 bases sitting between them. Germline CDR1 and CDR2: SGHNT and YENEEA. The CDR3 length is 13 residues.

The V gene is TRBV28, the J gene TRBJ1-1, with 7 bases lining up with TRBD1. Germline-derived CDR1 and CDR2 are MDHEN and SYDVKM. The CDR3 runs to 15 residues. Trimming removed 6 bases from V and 1 base from J; junction bases left unmatched: 8. CDR3 nucleotides: TGTGCCAGCAGCAGCCTGACAGGGCCGAACACTGAAGCTTTCTTT. This sequence encodes CASSSLTGPNTEAFF.

The chain joins TRBV27 to TRBJ2-7, with D perhaps matching TRBD2 (6 bases). Per germline, CDR1 MNHEY and CDR2 SMNVEV (reference sequence). There are 15 residues in the CDR3. Between the trimmed V and J ends, which lost 3 bases and 0 bases, there was a span of 12 bases. The CDR3 loop is CASSLGGAGSYEQYV. The CDR3 coding sequence is TGTGCCAGCAGTTTGGGGGGAGCGGGCTCCTACGAGCAGTACGTC.

This clone has just one count. Additional DNA sequences in this sample encode the identical CDR3. The chain combines TRBV3-1 (or the pseudogene TRBV3-2) with TRBJ1-1; D is perhaps TRBD1 (5 bases). The CDR3 sequence is 11 residues long. Germline loops: CDR1 LGHDT, CDR2 YNNKEL (reference sequence). V gave up 8 bases and J gave up 4 bases, with 8 bases separating them. CDR3 residues: CASRGGTEAFF. CDR3 sequence (DNA): TGTGCCAGCCGCGGGGGCACTGAAGCTTTCTTT.

This clone is a singleton in its sample. This sequence joins TRBV19 and TRBJ2-1; 11 bases align to TRBD1. V shed 5 bases and J 0 bases; nucleotides not matched to a gene: 12. Germline loops: CDR1 LNHDA, CDR2 SQIVND (reference sequence). This CDR3 spans 19 amino acids. CDR3 nucleotides: TGTGCCAGTAGTCACCGGGACAGGGGGAGTAGGAGCTCCTACAATGAGCAGTTCTTC. Translation gives CASSHRDRGSRSSYNEQFF. The full variable domain, its missing parts supplied by reference TRBV19 and TRBJ2-1, is DGGITQSPKYLFRKEGQNVTLSCEQNLNHDAMYWYRQDPGQGLRLIYYSQIVNDFQKGDIAEGYSVSREKKESFPLTVTSAQKNPTAFYLCASSHRDRGSRSSYNEQFFGPGTRLTVL.

This sequence joins TRBV4-1 and TRBJ2-3; perhaps TRBD2 as D (6 bases). Germline V gene sequence: CDR1 MGHRA, CDR2 YSYEKL. The CDR3 spans 19 residues. V lost 0 bases and J 8 bases, leaving 27 bases between the germline ends. The CDR3 loop reads CASSQEGPSAASEWGTQYF. As DNA, the CDR3 is TGCGCCAGCAGCCAAGAGGGTCCCTCTGCGGCTAGCGAGTGGGGTACGCAGTATTTT.

The rearrangement links TRBV18 to TRBJ2-1; D is undetermined. Trimming took 0 bases from V and 11 from J, leaving 8 bases between them. The CDR3 runs to 12 residues. Germline V CDR1 and CDR2: KGHSH, LQKENI. In nucleotides, the CDR3 is TGTGCCAGCTCACCACCAGATTACAAGCAGTTCTTC. Residues: CASSPPDYKQFF.

The chain joins TRBV5-1 to TRBJ2-2; 7 bases are a match to TRBD2. CDR1 SGHRS and CDR2 YFSETQ come from the germline V gene. CDR3 length: 15 amino acids. V shed 0 bases and J 5 bases; nucleotides not matched to a gene: 4. In DNA, the CDR3 is TGCGCCAGCAGCTTGGCTAGCGGACTAACCGGGGAGCTGTTTTTT. Translated: CASSLASGLTGELFF.

This clone was observed a few times. This chain connects TRBV5-6 to TRBJ2-2, with D tentatively TRBD1 (7 bases). Trimming took 2 bases from V and 4 from J, leaving 12 bases between them. CDR3 size: 15 residues. Germline assignment: CDR1 SGHDT and CDR2 YYEEEE. The CDR3 protein is CASSFGQGGTGELFF. In DNA, the CDR3 is TGTGCCAGCAGCTTCGGGCAGGGGGGCACCGGGGAGCTGTTTTTT.